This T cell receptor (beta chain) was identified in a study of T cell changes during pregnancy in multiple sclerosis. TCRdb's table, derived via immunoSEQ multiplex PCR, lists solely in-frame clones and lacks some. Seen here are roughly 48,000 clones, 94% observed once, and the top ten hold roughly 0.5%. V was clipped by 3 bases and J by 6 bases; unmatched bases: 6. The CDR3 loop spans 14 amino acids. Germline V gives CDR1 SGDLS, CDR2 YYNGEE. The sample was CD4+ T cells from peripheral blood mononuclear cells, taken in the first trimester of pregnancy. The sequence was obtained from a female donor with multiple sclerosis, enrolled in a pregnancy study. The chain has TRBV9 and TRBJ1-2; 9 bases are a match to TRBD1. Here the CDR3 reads CASSASGTGNGYTF. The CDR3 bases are TGTGCCAGCAGCGCTTCCGGGACAGGGAATGGCTACACCTTC. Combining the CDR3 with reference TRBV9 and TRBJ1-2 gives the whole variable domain DSGVTQTPKHLITATGQRVTLRCSPRSGDLSVYWYQQSLDQGLQFLIQYYNGEERAKGNILERFSAQQFPDLHSELNLSSLELGDSALYFCASSASGTGNGYTFGSGTRLTVV.